This TCR beta chain was recovered during a study of T cells after yellow fever vaccination. Looking at the study overall: Libraries from low-cell-number fractions were prepared with the SMART-Seq v4 Ultra Low Input RNA kit. General study points: CD4 and CD8 compartments shared a small share of clonotypes. Abundant clonotypes from the bulk population could contaminate FACS-sorted repertoires. Post-booster reappearance was seen for most primary-vaccination clones (roughly 96% CD4, around 89% CD8).

This clonotype was found many times. Its antigen is currently unknown. In TCRdb, the 5' RACE reads were re-called with MiXCR into one record per CDR3 protein. The sample includes about 320,000 distinct CDR3 sequences, 3.5% to 4.5% of them seen just once. CDR3 length: 16 residues. Trimming cost V 3 bases and J 7 bases; bases outside gene matches: 13. CDR1 is SGHTA and CDR2 is FQGNSA in the germline V gene. Sequenced material: PBMCs, taken 15 days after the yellow fever booster vaccination. The chain carries TRBV7-2 and TRBJ1-2; 8 positions agree with TRBD1. The sequence was collected from a man aged 18 to 30 who received the YFV17D yellow fever vaccine. CDR3 coding DNA: TGTGCCAGCAGCTTTGGACAGGGTCTATTTCTAAGTGGCTACACCTTC. This encodes CASSFGQGLFLSGYTF. The whole variable domain, filled in from reference TRBV7-2 and TRBJ1-2, reads GAGVSQSPSNKVTEKGKDVELRCDPISGHTALYWYRQSLGQGLEFLIYFQGNSAPDKSGLPSDRFSAERTGGSVSTLTIQRTQQEDSAVYLCASSFGQGLFLSGYTFGSGTRLTVV.